This TCR beta chain was obtained from a study of beta chain features in type 1 diabetes. About the study: Cell yields, gender and age were similar in healthy donors and patients. All samples together contributed 100 million to 120 million sorted cells for examination.

Regarding the study as a whole: Shortening that was moderate but significant affected the TCRB CDR3s of Type 1 diabetes patients in all four CD4+ subsets.

CDR3 length: 14 residues. Per the germline V gene, CDR1 is SGHTA and CDR2 is FQGNSA. The V gene lost 3 bases and the J gene lost 4 bases, with 12 bases spanning the gap. The sequenced template was cDNA made from the entire isolated RNA. Only in-frame clones appear in the TCRdb table, and some are missing; sequencing was by immunoSEQ multiplex PCR. The sample carries around 180,000 clones, around 8% recorded once. A single heparinised blood sample, averaging around 0.11 L, was obtained per donor. CD4+ cells of the naive, central memory, regulatory and stem cell-like memory types were sorted via CD45RO/CCR7/CD25/CD127/CD95/CD27. About this clone: Its matching antigen is unknown.

Sequenced: central memory CD4+ T cells from blood. The chain joins TRBV7-2 to TRBJ1-2; maybe TRBD1 (5 bases). This receptor was obtained from a woman aged 40 to 50 with type 1 diabetes. CDR3 region: CASSFPGISYGYTF. The DNA of the CDR3 is TGTGCCAGCAGCTTTCCAGGGATCAGCTATGGCTACACCTTC.